This TCR beta chain was identified in a study of blood T cell repertoires in COVID-19. The ends lost 6 bases at V and 3 bases at J; junction bases unmatched: 1. Germline CDR1 LNHDA, CDR2 SQIVND (reference sequence). The CDR3 spans 14 residues. A single count supports this clone. Assay used: immunoSEQ multiplex PCR; TCRdb lists only in-frame clones, some missing. The table has 270,000 or so clones, more than 85% seen once; the top ten hold 2.5% to 3%. The sequenced sample was PBMCs or T cells enriched from blood (not recorded which). This receptor was taken from a man aged 40-50 years who had been exposed to COVID-19. This chain links TRBV19 with TRBJ2-3; 12 positions agree with TRBD2. CDR3 in amino acids: CASRTSGGTDTQYF. The CDR3 nucleotides read TGTGCCAGTAGGACTAGCGGGGGTACAGATACGCAGTATTTT.